A single sample is the source of the 22 T cell receptor beta chains below, sequenced in a study of human T cells and chemical hapten exposure. Sample time point: patch test 1, 2 weeks after DPC sensitization. As to treatment: therapeutic diphenylcyclopropenone sensitization with weekly scalp DPC. TCRdb re-analysed the RACE reads in MiXCR, keeping a single row per CDR3 protein. Of roughly 180,000 distinct CDR3 sequences in the sample, 20% to 25% were seen once. Sequences were derived from whole blood, sampled in connection with sensitization to the hapten diphenylcyclopropenone (DPC). These receptor sequences come from a woman in her forties or fifties with alopecia areata. Some clones in this sample may be carry-over from other donors' samples.

The chain is built from TRBV12-3 or TRBV12-4 and TRBJ1-2; D might be TRBD1 (5 bases). The CDR3 is made up of 13 amino acids. The V end was cut by 7 bases, the J end by 0 bases, with 9 bases between. The CDR3 bases are TGTGCCAGCACAGGGCTCACTAACTATGGCTACACCTTC. Amino acid sequence: CASTGLTNYGYTF.

The chain uses TRBV29-1 and TRBJ2-5; 7 nucleotides align to TRBD1. The CDR3 runs 10 residues. CDR1 is SQVTM and CDR2 is ANQGSEA in the germline V gene. The CDR3 here is CGTDEETQYF. Here the CDR3 DNA reads TGCGGGACAGATGAAGAGACCCAGTACTTC.

The chain carries TRBV4-2 and TRBJ2-2; D unresolved. Between the trimmed V and J ends, which lost 0 bases and 6 bases, there was a span of 14 bases. The CDR3 loop spans 16 amino acids. Germline CDR1 is LGHNA and CDR2 is YNFKEQ. The chain's CDR3 is CASSQEWQAVAGELFF. CDR3 DNA sequence: TGTGCCAGCAGCCAAGAATGGCAGGCTGTGGCCGGGGAGCTGTTTTTT.

J is TRBJ2-7 and V is TRBV5-1; 12 bases agree with TRBD1. Germline CDR1 reads SGHRS; CDR2 reads YFSETQ. This CDR3 has 14 residues. V lost 4 bases to trimming and J lost 6 bases; unmatched junction nucleotides: 5. The CDR3 DNA follows: TGCGCCAGCAGCCGGGGACAGGGGGCCGTCGAGCAGTACTTC. It yields the protein CASSRGQGAVEQYF. Looking up the rest from reference TRBV5-1 and TRBJ2-7 gives the full variable domain: KAGVTQTPRYLIKTRGQQVTLSCSPISGHRSVSWYQQTPGQGLQFLFEYFSETQRNKGNFPGRFSGRQFSNSRSEMNVSTLELGDSALYLCASSRGQGAVEQYFGPGTRLTVT.

The sample holds one count of this clonotype. The chain links TRBV24-1 to TRBJ1-5; 9 nucleotides line up with TRBD1. Trimming took 3 bases from V and 7 from J; bases not matched to a gene: 6. The length of the CDR3 is 15 residues. CDR1 KGHDR and CDR2 SFDVKD come from the germline V gene. CDR3: CATSDPTGGGQPQHF. The CDR3 DNA sequence: TGTGCCACCAGTGATCCTACAGGGGGCGGACAGCCCCAGCATTTT.

This chain uses TRBV20-1 with TRBJ2-7; D is uncertain. This CDR3 comprises 13 residues. CDR1 is DFQATT and CDR2 is SNEGSKA in the germline V gene (reference sequence). V was shortened by 1 base and J by 3 bases, with 10 bases between the two germline ends. The CDR3 is CSARGFSSYEQYF. The DNA of the CDR3 is TGCAGTGCTAGAGGTTTTAGCAGCTACGAGCAGTACTTC.

This clonotype came up many times. CDR3 nucleotides: TGCGCCAGCAGTTCACAGGGCATGAACACTGAAGCTTTCTTT. Translation gives CASSSQGMNTEAFF. The chain is built from TRBV5-1 and TRBJ1-1; D perhaps matches TRBD1 (6 bases). Trimming took 5 bases from V and 0 from J, leaving 11 bases between them. Germline V gives CDR1 SGHRS, CDR2 YFSETQ. The length of the CDR3 is 14 residues.

The chain carries TRBV4-1 and TRBJ1-1; 7 nucleotides match TRBD1. Germline-derived CDR1 and CDR2 are MGHRA and YSYEKL. V dropped 3 bases and J dropped 3; count of bases not matched to a gene: 13. The CDR3 totals 17 residues. CDR3 sequence (DNA): TGCGCCAGCAGCCACGGGGACAGTCGGTTTACCCACACTGAAGCTTTCTTT. Protein sequence: CASSHGDSRFTHTEAFF.

This chain uses TRBV12-3 or TRBV12-4 with TRBJ2-5; TRBD2 matches at 9 bases. J gave up 5 bases and V 1 base, and 5 bases lay outside the gene matches. The CDR3 totals 15 residues. CDR3 nucleotide sequence: TGTGCCAGCAGTTTAGGCGTAGCGGGAGATGAGACCCAGTACTTC. Translation: CASSLGVAGDETQYF.

This clonotype was recorded a few times. This rearrangement joins TRBV7-2 to TRBJ2-1; 11 bases fit TRBD2. Per the germline V gene, CDR1 is SGHTA and CDR2 is FQGNSA. The CDR3 runs to 14 residues. The trim removed 1 base at V and 13 bases at J, leaving 6 bases unmatched. This CDR3 reads CASSLGVTSGIQFF. Here the CDR3 DNA reads TGTGCCAGCAGCTTAGGAGTGACTAGCGGGATTCAGTTCTTC.

There are a few counts of this clonotype. The chain carries TRBV10-3 and TRBJ2-5, with D maybe TRBD2 (6 bases). This CDR3 spans 15 amino acids. Germline V gene data show CDR1 as ENHRY and CDR2 as SYGVKD. V was clipped by 3 bases and J by 1 base, with 12 bases between them. The CDR3 spells CAISDGGDPQETQYF. The CDR3 nucleotides are TGTGCCATCAGTGACGGCGGGGACCCCCAAGAGACCCAGTACTTC.

This clonotype was recorded a few times. This CDR3 reads CSAGPGIRPDTQYF. The CDR3 DNA reads as TGCAGTGCTGGCCCGGGAATCCGGCCAGATACGCAGTATTTT. The chain joins TRBV20-1 to TRBJ2-3, with D possibly matching TRBD2 (5 bases). Trimming pared 5 bases from V and 4 bases from J, leaving 16 bases between. Germline V gene lookup returns CDR1 DFQATT and CDR2 SNEGSKA (reference sequence). This CDR3 has 14 residues.

This chain uses TRBV20-1 with TRBJ2-3; D may match TRBD1 or TRBD2 (6 bases each). The CDR3 consists of 15 residues. The germline V and J ends were trimmed by 0 bases and 4 bases, with 14 bases remaining between them. Germline loops: CDR1 DFQATT, CDR2 SNEGSKA (reference sequence). The CDR3, as DNA: TGCAGTGCTAGAGATAACTACCGGGGGCCAGATACGCAGTATTTT. Amino acids: CSARDNYRGPDTQYF.

The chain uses TRBV29-1 and TRBJ2-1, with D possibly matching TRBD2 (6 bases). This CDR3 comprises 15 residues. Germline CDR1 is SQVTM and CDR2 is ANQGSEA. Trimming stripped 8 bases from V and 0 bases from J, with 17 bases between. Written as DNA, the CDR3 is TGCAGCTCCGGGGGTAGCGGAAGCTCCTACAATGAGCAGTTCTTC. It codes for CSSGGSGSSYNEQFF.

The gene calls are TRBV6-5 and TRBJ2-3; D unresolved. Deletions cut 2 bases from V and 8 bases from J, with 20 bases between. The germline V gene has CDR1 MNHEY and CDR2 SVGAGI. CDR3 size: 16 residues. The CDR3 coding sequence is TGTGCCAGCAGTTACAAGTCTAGAGTGGACCATATTACGCAGTATTTT. As protein: CASSYKSRVDHITQYF.

This clonotype has only a few counts. The rearrangement joins TRBV29-1 to TRBJ1-2, with a weak D call TRBD1 (5 bases). This CDR3 is 12 amino acids long. The V end lost 6 bases, the J end lost 2 bases, and 10 bases lay between the germline ends. Looked up from germline, CDR1 is SQVTM and CDR2 is ANQGSEA. The CDR3 DNA follows: TGCAGCGTCCGGGGGGAAAACTATGGCTACACCTTC. Translated, it gives CSVRGENYGYTF.

This rearrangement joins TRBV2 to TRBJ1-5, with D tentatively TRBD1 (5 bases). The germline CDR1 and CDR2 sequences are SNHLY and FYNNEI. Trimming pared 8 bases from V and 1 base from J, leaving 15 bases between. The CDR3 covers 15 residues. CDR3 loop: CASVQGQGSNQPQHF. The CDR3, as DNA: TGTGCCAGCGTCCAGGGTCAGGGAAGCAATCAGCCCCAGCATTTT.

This clonotype was detected a few times. The rearrangement links TRBV20-1 to TRBJ2-5; TRBD1 matches 7 bases. The CDR3 has 14 residues. V lost 5 bases to trimming and J lost 2 bases; unmatched junction nucleotides: 8. The germline V gene encodes CDR1 DFQATT and CDR2 SNEGSKA (reference sequence). The CDR3 protein is CSAHRGQGQETQYF. CDR3 DNA sequence: TGCAGTGCTCATAGGGGGCAGGGGCAAGAGACCCAGTACTTC.

There are a few counts of this clonotype. The J gene is TRBJ2-2, the V gene TRBV29-1, with D possibly matching TRBD1 (5 bases). CDR1 is SQVTM and CDR2 is ANQGSEA in the germline V gene. This CDR3 has 14 amino acids. V was shortened by 7 bases and J by 0 bases, with 12 bases between the two germline ends. The CDR3 region is CSAGQITNTGELFF. The CDR3 DNA is TGCAGCGCCGGACAAATTACGAACACCGGGGAGCTGTTTTTT.

This chain connects TRBV7-9 to TRBJ1-4, with D possibly TRBD1 on 5 matching bases. V lost 5 bases, J lost 4 bases, and 14 bases lay in between. The CDR3 contains 15 residues. Per germline, CDR1 SEHNR and CDR2 FQNEAQ (reference sequence). CDR3 residues: CASSPGAVINEKLFF. CDR3 bases: TGTGCCAGCAGCCCTGGGGCGGTGATTAATGAAAAACTGTTTTTT.

V gene TRBV4-2 combines with J gene TRBJ1-4; 7 bases line up with TRBD1. The CDR3 length is 15 residues. The trim removed 1 base at V and 3 bases at J, leaving 2 bases unmatched. Germline CDR1 and CDR2: LGHNA and YNFKEQ. CDR3 in DNA: TGTGCCAGCAGCCAAGTAGGGACAGCTAATGAAAAACTGTTTTTT. Amino acid sequence: CASSQVGTANEKLFF.

The chain recombines TRBV20-1 with TRBJ2-5; 7 nucleotides line up with TRBD1. Germline V gene data show CDR1 as DFQATT and CDR2 as SNEGSKA (reference sequence). There are 13 residues in the CDR3. Losses at the gene ends were 6 bases for V and 6 bases for J; bases not matched to a gene: 10. The CDR3 nucleotides read TGCAGTGCCGAGGTCGGACAGGTGAAGACCCAGTACTTC. Its protein product is CSAEVGQVKTQYF.